Following are 25 T cell receptor beta chains from one sample sequenced in a study of blood T cell repertoires in COVID-19. The repertoire was sequenced with immunoSEQ multiplex PCR; TCRdb's copy has only in-frame clones and lacks some. The sample has under 75,000 clones, more than 80% seen once. Source material: peripheral blood. The receptors were sampled from a man aged 45-65 years with acute or convalescent COVID-19.

This chain uses TRBV5-6 with TRBJ2-7; D is possibly TRBD2 (5 bases). This CDR3 contains 16 residues. Per germline, CDR1 SGHDT and CDR2 YYEEEE. V was shortened by 1 base and J by 7 bases, with 21 bases between the two germline ends. The CDR3 reads CASSLPPSTVYGEQYF. CDR3 nucleotides: TGTGCCAGCAGCTTGCCTCCTAGCACAGTCTACGGAGAGCAGTACTTC.

The V call is TRBV30, the J call TRBJ2-2; D is uncertain. The CDR3 is 15 residues long. Germline lookup yields CDR1 GTSNPN and CDR2 SVGIG (reference sequence). The V gene lost 3 bases and the J gene lost 7 bases, with 18 bases spanning the gap. CDR3 protein: CAWRAWSPHGGELFF. CDR3 DNA sequence: TGTGCCTGGAGAGCATGGTCCCCCCACGGCGGGGAGCTGTTTTTT.

The V gene is TRBV7-9, the J gene TRBJ1-5, with D uncertain. V was cut by 5 bases and J by 7 bases, with 12 bases left in between. The CDR3 length is 13 residues. Germline-derived CDR1 and CDR2 are SEHNR and FQNEAQ (reference sequence). CDR3 coding DNA: TGTGCCAGCAGCGGCGAGGGTAGACAGCCCCAGCATTTT. Amino acid sequence: CASSGEGRQPQHF.

This clone was found once. The V and J genes are TRBV5-1 and TRBJ1-5; 7 nucleotides agree with TRBD1. V shed 0 bases and J 5 bases; nucleotides not matched to a gene: 2. This CDR3 has 14 amino acids. Germline V CDR1 and CDR2: SGHRS, YFSETQ. The CDR3 DNA reads TGCGCCAGCAGCTTGGGTACAGGGGATCAGCCCCAGCATTTT. Amino acid sequence: CASSLGTGDQPQHF.

The rearrangement uses TRBV5-5 and TRBJ2-1, with 8 bases matching TRBD1. Trimming removed 0 bases from V and 3 bases from J; junction bases left unmatched: 5. The CDR3 runs 16 residues. CDR1 is SGHKS and CDR2 is YYEKEE in the germline V gene (reference sequence). CDR3 bases: TGTGCCAGCAGCTTGGACGCAGGGGGCAACTACAATGAGCAGTTCTTC. Protein product: CASSLDAGGNYNEQFF.

This rearrangement joins TRBV29-1 to TRBJ1-2, with 7 bases that match TRBD1. Germline lookup yields CDR1 SQVTM and CDR2 ANQGSEA. With V trimmed by 4 bases and J by 7 bases, 12 bases remained unmatched. This CDR3 has 14 residues. The CDR3 protein is CSVVEGRGMSGYTF. CDR3 nucleotides: TGCAGCGTTGTGGAGGGCAGGGGGATGTCTGGCTACACCTTC.

The chain recombines TRBV6-5 with TRBJ2-7, with 9 bases identical to TRBD1. Trimming removed 6 bases from V and 1 base from J; junction bases left unmatched: 7. From germline, CDR1 is MNHEY and CDR2 SVGAGI. The CDR3 spans 15 residues. The CDR3, as DNA: TGTGCCAGCAGACAACTACAGGGGGCTTCCTACGAGCAGTACGTC. Protein product: CASRQLQGASYEQYV.

The J gene is TRBJ2-7, the V gene TRBV11-2; 8 bases line up with TRBD1. J was trimmed by 1 base and V by 4 bases; bases with no gene match: 6. CDR3 length: 15 residues. CDR1 and CDR2 (germline): SGHAT, FQNNGV. The CDR3 sequence: CASSSGQGPSYEQYV. The DNA of the CDR3 is TGTGCCAGCAGCTCAGGACAGGGACCATCCTACGAGCAGTACGTC.

The chain employs TRBV7-2 and TRBJ2-1, with 12 bases matching TRBD2. The junction had 12 bases not matched to a gene; V was cut back by 0 bases and J by 9 bases. The length of the CDR3 is 18 residues. The germline V gene encodes CDR1 SGHTA and CDR2 FQGNSA. CDR3: CASSLAMTSGSLLSEQFF. CDR3 in DNA: TGTGCCAGCAGCTTAGCGATGACTAGCGGGAGTTTGTTGAGTGAGCAGTTCTTC.

In its sample, this clone was seen once. The gene calls are TRBV27 and TRBJ2-5; no reliable D call. V was clipped by 3 bases and J by 2 bases, with 7 bases between them. The CDR3 length is 13 residues. Germline V lookup: CDR1 MNHEY, CDR2 SMNVEV (reference sequence). The CDR3 reads CASSLRKQETQYF. The CDR3 DNA reads as TGTGCCAGCAGTTTGCGCAAGCAAGAGACCCAGTACTTC.

The CDR3 sequence is CASSVGSGVGLNSPLHF. Here the CDR3 DNA reads TGTGCCAGCAGCGTAGGAAGCGGGGTTGGGCTCAATTCACCCCTCCACTTT. The chain carries TRBV9 and TRBJ1-6, with no clear D. Germline loops: CDR1 SGDLS, CDR2 YYNGEE. The CDR3 contains 17 residues. Trimming pared 0 bases from V and 7 bases from J, leaving 17 bases between. Combining the CDR3 with reference TRBV9 and TRBJ1-6 gives the whole variable domain DSGVTQTPKHLITATGQRVTLRCSPRSGDLSVYWYQQSLDQGLQFLIQYYNGEERAKGNILERFSAQQFPDLHSELNLSSLELGDSALYFCASSVGSGVGLNSPLHFGNGTRLTVT.

The chain uses TRBV6-6 and TRBJ1-5, with a tentative D call TRBD1 (6 bases). CDR1 and CDR2 (germline): MNHNY, SVGAGI (reference sequence). Trimming took 2 bases from V and 2 from J, leaving 13 bases between them. The CDR3 spans 16 residues. In nucleotides, the CDR3 is TGTGCCAGCAGTTACGCACTGGGGGCCCGCAATCAGCCCCAGCATTTT. Translating it yields CASSYALGARNQPQHF.

V is TRBV9 and J is TRBJ1-2; maybe TRBD1 (6 bases). This CDR3 contains 16 residues. Per germline, CDR1 SGDLS and CDR2 YYNGEE. V lost 3 bases and J 3 bases, leaving 18 bases between the germline ends. Here the CDR3 DNA reads TGTGCCAGCAGCGCTTCAACAGGGTTAAATTACTATGGCTACACCTTC. It is translated as CASSASTGLNYYGYTF.

The CDR3 DNA is TGTGCCAGCTGGTGGCGGGGCGCCCAAGAGACCCAGTACTTC. This gives the protein CASWWRGAQETQYF. The chain joins TRBV2 to TRBJ2-5, with D perhaps matching TRBD2 (6 bases). The CDR3 totals 14 residues. Germline assignment: CDR1 SNHLY and CDR2 FYNNEI. V was cut by 8 bases and J by 1 base, with 14 bases left in between.

The chain links TRBV7-9 to TRBJ2-1; 7 nucleotides match TRBD1. CDR1 SEHNR and CDR2 FQNEAQ come from the germline V gene (reference sequence). J was trimmed by 0 bases and V by 5 bases; bases with no gene match: 7. This CDR3 is 16 amino acids long. As DNA, the CDR3 is TGTGCCAGCAGCGACAAGACAGGGAGCTCCTACAATGAGCAGTTCTTC. This translates into CASSDKTGSSYNEQFF.

V usage is TRBV6-6 and J usage is TRBJ1-4; D not certain. Germline V gene sequence: CDR1 MNHNY, CDR2 SVGAGI (reference sequence). The CDR3 sequence is 16 residues long. Trimming cost V 4 bases and J 5 bases, with 17 bases left between them. The CDR3, as DNA: TGTGCCAGCAGTTCCTCGGAGTATCCTTGGAATGAAAAACTGTTTTTT. Its translation is CASSSSEYPWNEKLFF.

This clone was counted a few times. The V call is TRBV7-2, the J call TRBJ2-7, with TRBD1 identical over 10 bases. Germline V gene lookup returns CDR1 SGHTA and CDR2 FQGNSA. V lost 5 bases to trimming and J lost 1 base; unmatched junction nucleotides: 5. This CDR3 is built from 15 residues. The CDR3 region has the DNA TGTGCCAGCAGCAACCGGGACAGGGGTTCCTACGAGCAGTACTTC. Amino acids: CASSNRDRGSYEQYF. Using reference TRBV7-2 and TRBJ2-7 for the parts outside the CDR3, the full variable domain is GAGVSQSPSNKVTEKGKDVELRCDPISGHTALYWYRQSLGQGLEFLIYFQGNSAPDKSGLPSDRFSAERTGGSVSTLTIQRTQQEDSAVYLCASSNRDRGSYEQYFGPGTRLTVT.

The V call is TRBV14, the J call TRBJ2-7; 12 bases line up with TRBD2. CDR1 and CDR2 from the germline V gene are SGHDN and FVKESK. The CDR3 consists of 20 residues. The V segment lost 0 bases and the J segment 4 bases; nucleotides outside the gene matches: 16. CDR3 nucleotide sequence: TGTGCCAGCAGCCAAGATGGAAGGACTAGCGGGACCTTCGAAATTTACGAGCAGTACGTC. Translation: CASSQDGRTSGTFEIYEQYV.

The CDR3 loop reads CATSDTNEKLFF. CDR3 DNA: TGTGCCACCAGTGACACAAATGAAAAACTGTTTTTT. The rearrangement joins TRBV24-1 to TRBJ1-4; unclear D gene. The CDR3 contains 12 residues. Trimming took off 4 bases at V and 5 bases at J, with 4 bases between the two ends. Looked up from germline, CDR1 is KGHDR and CDR2 is SFDVKD.

The V call is TRBV18, the J call TRBJ1-2; 8 nucleotides line up with TRBD1. CDR1 is KGHSH, CDR2 LQKENI, per germline. The CDR3 runs to 17 residues. V lost 4 bases to trimming and J lost 1 base; unmatched junction nucleotides: 11. CDR3 sequence: CASSQITGTGHNYGYTF. Written as DNA, the CDR3 is TGTGCCAGCTCACAAATAACCGGGACAGGCCATAACTATGGCTACACCTTC.

The gene calls are TRBV18 and TRBJ1-1, with D uncertain. Deletions cut 3 bases from V and 3 bases from J, with 11 bases between. Germline V CDR1 and CDR2: KGHSH, LQKENI. CDR3 size: 14 residues. The CDR3 protein is CASSPLEGDTEAFF. The CDR3 DNA sequence: TGTGCCAGCTCACCTCTTGAGGGAGACACTGAAGCTTTCTTT.

The chain couples TRBV18 to TRBJ1-4, with 7 nucleotides matching TRBD1. This CDR3 comprises 16 residues. The germline V gene encodes CDR1 KGHSH and CDR2 LQKENI. Trimming took 3 bases from V and 0 from J; bases not matched to a gene: 4. The DNA for the CDR3 is TGTGCCAGCTCACCTCTACAGGGGTCAACTAATGAAAAACTGTTTTTT. Protein: CASSPLQGSTNEKLFF.

The gene calls are TRBV5-1 and TRBJ2-3; TRBD1 matches at 12 bases. In germline, CDR1 is SGHRS, CDR2 YFSETQ. The J segment lost 4 bases and the V segment lost 0 bases, leaving 3 bases of the junction unmatched. This CDR3 region has 16 residues. Written as DNA, the CDR3 is TGCGCCAGCAGCTTGGCTGGGACAGGGGGCGCAGATACGCAGTATTTT. Amino acid sequence: CASSLAGTGGADTQYF. Looking up the rest from reference TRBV5-1 and TRBJ2-3 gives the full variable domain: KAGVTQTPRYLIKTRGQQVTLSCSPISGHRSVSWYQQTPGQGLQFLFEYFSETQRNKGNFPGRFSGRQFSNSRSEMNVSTLELGDSALYLCASSLAGTGGADTQYFGPGTRLTVL.

The chain carries TRBV28 and TRBJ2-1; D is possibly TRBD2 (6 bases). Trimming removed 6 bases from V and 4 bases from J, with 10 bases in between. Germline V gives CDR1 MDHEN, CDR2 SYDVKM. This CDR3 is built from 13 residues. Here the CDR3 reads CASRAGNYNEQFF. In nucleotides, the CDR3 is TGTGCCAGCAGAGCGGGCAATTACAATGAGCAGTTCTTC.

The rearrangement links TRBV19 to TRBJ2-1; a weak D match, TRBD1 (6 bases). This CDR3 is built from 16 residues. The germline V and J ends were trimmed by 6 bases and 4 bases, with 19 bases remaining between them. CDR1 is LNHDA, CDR2 SQIVND, per germline (reference sequence). Here the CDR3 DNA reads TGTGCCAGTAGGAAGTTTCAGGGGAAGACTTACAATGAGCAGTTCTTC. This codes for CASRKFQGKTYNEQFF.